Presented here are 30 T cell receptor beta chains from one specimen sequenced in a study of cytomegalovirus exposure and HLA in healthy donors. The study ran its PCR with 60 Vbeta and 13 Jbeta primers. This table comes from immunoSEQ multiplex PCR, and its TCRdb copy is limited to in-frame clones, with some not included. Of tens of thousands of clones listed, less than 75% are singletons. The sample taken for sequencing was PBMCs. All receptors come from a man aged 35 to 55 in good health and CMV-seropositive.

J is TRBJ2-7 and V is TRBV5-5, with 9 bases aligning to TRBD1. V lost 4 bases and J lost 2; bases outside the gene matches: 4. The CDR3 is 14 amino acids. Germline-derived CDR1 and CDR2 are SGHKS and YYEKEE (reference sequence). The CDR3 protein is CASSRDRAPYEQYF. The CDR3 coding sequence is TGTGCCAGCAGCCGGGACAGGGCCCCCTACGAGCAGTACTTC.

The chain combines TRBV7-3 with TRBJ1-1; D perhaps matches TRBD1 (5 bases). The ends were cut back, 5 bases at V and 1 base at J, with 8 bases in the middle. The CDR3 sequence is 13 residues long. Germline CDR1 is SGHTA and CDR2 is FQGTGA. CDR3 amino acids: CASSIQENTEAFF. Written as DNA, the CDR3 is TGTGCCAGCAGCATACAGGAGAACACTGAAGCTTTCTTT.

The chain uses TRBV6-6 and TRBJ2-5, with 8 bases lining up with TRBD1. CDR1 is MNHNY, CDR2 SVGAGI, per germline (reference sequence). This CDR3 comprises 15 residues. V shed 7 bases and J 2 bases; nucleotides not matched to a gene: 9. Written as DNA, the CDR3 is TGTGCCAGCAATTTTGCCGGGACAGGACAAGAGACCCAGTACTTC. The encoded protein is CASNFAGTGQETQYF.

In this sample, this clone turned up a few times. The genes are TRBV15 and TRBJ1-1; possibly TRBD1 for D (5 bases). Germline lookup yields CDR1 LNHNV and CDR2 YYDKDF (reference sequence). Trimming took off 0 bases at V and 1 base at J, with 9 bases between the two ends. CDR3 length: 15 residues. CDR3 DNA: TGTGCCACCAGCAGAGATGGGGCCAAGAACACTGAAGCTTTCTTT. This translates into CATSRDGAKNTEAFF.

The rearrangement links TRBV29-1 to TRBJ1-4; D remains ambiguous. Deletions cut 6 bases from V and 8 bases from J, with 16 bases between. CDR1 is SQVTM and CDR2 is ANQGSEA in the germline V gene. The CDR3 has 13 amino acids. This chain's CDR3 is CSVAITGGEKLFF. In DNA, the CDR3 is TGCAGCGTCGCCATTACTGGCGGAGAAAAACTGTTTTTT.

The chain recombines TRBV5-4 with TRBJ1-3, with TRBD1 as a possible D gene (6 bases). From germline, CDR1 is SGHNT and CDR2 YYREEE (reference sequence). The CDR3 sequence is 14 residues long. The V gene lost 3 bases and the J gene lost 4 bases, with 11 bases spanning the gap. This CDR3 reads CASSSGQQGNTIYF. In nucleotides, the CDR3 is TGTGCCAGCAGCTCCGGACAGCAAGGAAACACCATATATTTT.

The CDR3 is CASSSGQGSSYEQYF. Here the CDR3 DNA reads TGTGCCAGCAGTTCGGGACAGGGAAGCTCCTACGAGCAGTACTTC. The chain is built from TRBV27 and TRBJ2-7; 9 bases are a match to TRBD1. Germline lookup yields CDR1 MNHEY and CDR2 SMNVEV (reference sequence). V gave up 4 bases and J gave up 0 bases; unmatched junction bases: 4. The CDR3 sequence is 15 residues long.

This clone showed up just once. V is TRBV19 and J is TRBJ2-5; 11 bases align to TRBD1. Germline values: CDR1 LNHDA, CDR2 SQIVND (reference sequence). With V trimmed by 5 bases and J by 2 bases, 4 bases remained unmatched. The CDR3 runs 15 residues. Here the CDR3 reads CASSPDRGLQETQYF. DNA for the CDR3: TGTGCCAGTAGTCCGGACAGGGGGCTACAAGAGACCCAGTACTTC.

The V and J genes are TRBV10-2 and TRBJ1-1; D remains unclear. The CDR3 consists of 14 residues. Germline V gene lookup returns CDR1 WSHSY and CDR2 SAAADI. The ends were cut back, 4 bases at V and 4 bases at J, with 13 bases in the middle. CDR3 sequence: CASSVKLGSTEAFF. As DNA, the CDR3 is TGCGCCAGCAGTGTAAAGTTAGGGAGCACTGAAGCTTTCTTT.

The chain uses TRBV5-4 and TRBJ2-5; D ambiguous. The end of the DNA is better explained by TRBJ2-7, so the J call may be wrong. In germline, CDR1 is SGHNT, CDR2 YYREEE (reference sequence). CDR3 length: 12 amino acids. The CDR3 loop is CASSLYRGEQYF. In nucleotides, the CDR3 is TGTGCCAGCAGCTTGTATCGAGGCGAGCAGTACTTC.

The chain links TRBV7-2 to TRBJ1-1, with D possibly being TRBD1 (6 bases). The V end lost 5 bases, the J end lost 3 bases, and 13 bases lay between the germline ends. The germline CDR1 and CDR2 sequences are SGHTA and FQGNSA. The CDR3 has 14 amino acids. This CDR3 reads CASSQGKGYTEAFF. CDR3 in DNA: TGTGCCAGCAGCCAGGGGAAGGGTTACACTGAAGCTTTCTTT.

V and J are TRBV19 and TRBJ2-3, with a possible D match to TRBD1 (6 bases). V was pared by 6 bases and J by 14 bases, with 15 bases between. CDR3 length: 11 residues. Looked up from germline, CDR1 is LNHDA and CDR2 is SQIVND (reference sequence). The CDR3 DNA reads TGTGCCAGTAGCTTTACAGGGTCAAGGTATTTT. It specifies CASSFTGSRYF. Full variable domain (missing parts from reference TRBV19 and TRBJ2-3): DGGITQSPKYLFRKEGQNVTLSCEQNLNHDAMYWYRQDPGQGLRLIYYSQIVNDFQKGDIAEGYSVSREKKESFPLTVTSAQKNPTAFYLCASSFTGSRYFGPGTRLTVL.

CDR3 residues: CASSKGDSFGAKNIQYF. The CDR3 region has the DNA TGCGCCAGCAGCAAAGGGGACAGCTTTGGGGCCAAAAACATTCAGTACTTC. This sequence joins TRBV5-1 and TRBJ2-4; 7 positions match TRBD1. Germline V lookup: CDR1 SGHRS, CDR2 YFSETQ. The CDR3 has 17 residues. V was pared by 4 bases and J by 1 base, with 11 bases of the junction left unmatched. Full variable domain (missing parts from reference TRBV5-1 and TRBJ2-4): KAGVTQTPRYLIKTRGQQVTLSCSPISGHRSVSWYQQTPGQGLQFLFEYFSETQRNKGNFPGRFSGRQFSNSRSEMNVSTLELGDSALYLCASSKGDSFGAKNIQYFGAGTRLSVL.

CDR3: CAQHGGGAEQYF. Here the CDR3 DNA reads TGCGCTCAGCACGGCGGCGGTGCCGAGCAGTACTTC. V and J are TRBV5-1 and TRBJ2-7, with unresolved D. Germline CDR1 reads SGHRS; CDR2 reads YFSETQ. The CDR3 runs 12 residues.

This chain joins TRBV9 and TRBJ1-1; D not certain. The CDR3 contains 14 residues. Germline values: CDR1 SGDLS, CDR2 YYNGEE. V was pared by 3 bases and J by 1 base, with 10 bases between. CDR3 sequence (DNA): TGTGCCAGCAGCGCCTCCCACAAGAACACTGAAGCTTTCTTT. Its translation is CASSASHKNTEAFF.

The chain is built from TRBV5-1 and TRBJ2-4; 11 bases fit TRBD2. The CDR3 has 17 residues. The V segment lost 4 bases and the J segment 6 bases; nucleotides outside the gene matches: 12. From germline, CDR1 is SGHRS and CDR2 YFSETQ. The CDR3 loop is CASSTVAGGPSGNIQYF. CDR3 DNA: TGCGCCAGCAGCACCGTAGCGGGGGGGCCTTCGGGAAACATTCAGTACTTC.

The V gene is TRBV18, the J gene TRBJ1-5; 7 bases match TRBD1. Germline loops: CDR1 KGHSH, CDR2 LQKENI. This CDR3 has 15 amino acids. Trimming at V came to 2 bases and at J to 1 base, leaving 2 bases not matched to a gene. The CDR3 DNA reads TGTGCCAGCTCACCATCGGACAGGAGCAATCAGCCCCAGCATTTT. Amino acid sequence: CASSPSDRSNQPQHF.

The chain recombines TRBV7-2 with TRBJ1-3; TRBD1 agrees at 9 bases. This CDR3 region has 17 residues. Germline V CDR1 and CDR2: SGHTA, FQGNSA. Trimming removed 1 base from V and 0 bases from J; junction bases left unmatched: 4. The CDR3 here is CASSLGGQGISGNTIYF. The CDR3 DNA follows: TGTGCCAGCAGCTTAGGCGGACAGGGGATCTCTGGAAACACCATATATTTT.

CDR3 in DNA: TGTGCCAGCAGCCCAGCCGCACTAGCAGATACGCAGTATTTT. This encodes CASSPAALADTQYF. The chain couples TRBV5-4 to TRBJ2-3; a possible D gene is TRBD2 (5 bases). Trimming stripped 4 bases from V and 4 bases from J, with 13 bases between. CDR1 SGHNT and CDR2 YYREEE come from the germline V gene (reference sequence). CDR3 length: 14 amino acids.

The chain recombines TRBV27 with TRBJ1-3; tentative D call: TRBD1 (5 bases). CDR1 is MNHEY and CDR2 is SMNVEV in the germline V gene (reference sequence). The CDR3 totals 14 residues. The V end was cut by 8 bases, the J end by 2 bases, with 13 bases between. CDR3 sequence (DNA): TGTGCCAGCGGGTTGGGAGGGGCTGGAAACACCATATATTTT. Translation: CASGLGGAGNTIYF.

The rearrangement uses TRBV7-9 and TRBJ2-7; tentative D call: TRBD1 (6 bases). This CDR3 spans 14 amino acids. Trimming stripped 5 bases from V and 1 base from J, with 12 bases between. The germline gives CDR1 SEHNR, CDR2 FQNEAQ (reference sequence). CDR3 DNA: TGTGCCAGCAGCGAACAGGGTCTTTCCTACGAGCAGTACTTC. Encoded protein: CASSEQGLSYEQYF.

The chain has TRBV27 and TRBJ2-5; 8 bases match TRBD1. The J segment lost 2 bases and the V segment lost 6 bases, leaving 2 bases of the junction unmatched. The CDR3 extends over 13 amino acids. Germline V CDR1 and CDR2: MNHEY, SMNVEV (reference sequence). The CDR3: CASRGTGQETQYF. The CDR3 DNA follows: TGTGCCAGCAGGGGGACAGGACAAGAGACCCAGTACTTC.

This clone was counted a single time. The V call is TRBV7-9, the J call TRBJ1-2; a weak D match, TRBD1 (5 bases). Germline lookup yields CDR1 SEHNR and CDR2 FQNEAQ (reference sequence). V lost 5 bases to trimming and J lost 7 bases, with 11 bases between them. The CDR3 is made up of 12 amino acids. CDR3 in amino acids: CASSLRDSGYTF. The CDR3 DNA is TGTGCCAGCAGCCTCAGGGACTCTGGCTACACCTTC.

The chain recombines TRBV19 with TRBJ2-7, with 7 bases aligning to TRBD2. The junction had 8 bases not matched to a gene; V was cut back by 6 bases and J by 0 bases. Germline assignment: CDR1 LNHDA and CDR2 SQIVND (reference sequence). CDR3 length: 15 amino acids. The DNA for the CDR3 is TGTGCCAGTAGGGTAGCGGGTTTAAGCTCCTACGAGCAGTACTTC. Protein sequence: CASRVAGLSSYEQYF.

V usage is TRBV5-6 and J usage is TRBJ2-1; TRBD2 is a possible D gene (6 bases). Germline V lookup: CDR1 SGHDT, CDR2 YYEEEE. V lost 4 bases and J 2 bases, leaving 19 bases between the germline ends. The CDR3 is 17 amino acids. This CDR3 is CASSAIAGRTTYNEQFF. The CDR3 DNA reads TGTGCCAGCAGCGCGATCGCGGGGAGGACCACCTACAATGAGCAGTTCTTC.

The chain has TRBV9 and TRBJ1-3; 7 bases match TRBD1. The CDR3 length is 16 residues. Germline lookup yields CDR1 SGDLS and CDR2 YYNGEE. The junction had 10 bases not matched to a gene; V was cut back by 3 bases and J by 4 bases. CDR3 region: CASSGGDSSHGNTIYF. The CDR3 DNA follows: TGTGCCAGCAGCGGGGGGGACAGTAGCCACGGAAACACCATATATTTT.

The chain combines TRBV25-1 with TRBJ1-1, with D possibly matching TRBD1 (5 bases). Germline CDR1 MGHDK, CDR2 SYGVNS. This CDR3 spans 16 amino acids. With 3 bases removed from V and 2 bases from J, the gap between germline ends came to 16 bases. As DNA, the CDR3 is TGTGCCAGCAGTGATAGCCGGGAGACAGCAAACACTGAAGCTTTCTTT. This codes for CASSDSRETANTEAFF.

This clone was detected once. The CDR3 spells CSMGLAGLSNEQFF. CDR3 nucleotide sequence: TGCAGCATGGGACTAGCGGGGCTTTCGAATGAGCAGTTCTTC. The chain carries TRBV29-1 and TRBJ2-1, with 13 nucleotides matching TRBD2. The CDR3 sequence is 14 residues long. The V gene's germline CDR1 is SQVTM and CDR2 ANQGSEA. Trimming at V came to 8 bases and at J to 7 bases, leaving 8 bases not matched to a gene.

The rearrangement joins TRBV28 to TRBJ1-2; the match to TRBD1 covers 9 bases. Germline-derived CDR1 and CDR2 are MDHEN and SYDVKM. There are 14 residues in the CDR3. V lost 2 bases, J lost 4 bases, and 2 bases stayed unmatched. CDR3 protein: CASSLPTGGYGYTF. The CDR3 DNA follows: TGTGCCAGCAGTTTACCGACAGGGGGCTATGGCTACACCTTC.

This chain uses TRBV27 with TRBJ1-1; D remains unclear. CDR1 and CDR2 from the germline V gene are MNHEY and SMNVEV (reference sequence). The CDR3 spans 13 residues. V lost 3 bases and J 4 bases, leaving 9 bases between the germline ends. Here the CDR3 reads CASSLRRGTEAFF. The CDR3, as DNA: TGTGCCAGCAGTTTGCGGAGAGGCACTGAAGCTTTCTTT.